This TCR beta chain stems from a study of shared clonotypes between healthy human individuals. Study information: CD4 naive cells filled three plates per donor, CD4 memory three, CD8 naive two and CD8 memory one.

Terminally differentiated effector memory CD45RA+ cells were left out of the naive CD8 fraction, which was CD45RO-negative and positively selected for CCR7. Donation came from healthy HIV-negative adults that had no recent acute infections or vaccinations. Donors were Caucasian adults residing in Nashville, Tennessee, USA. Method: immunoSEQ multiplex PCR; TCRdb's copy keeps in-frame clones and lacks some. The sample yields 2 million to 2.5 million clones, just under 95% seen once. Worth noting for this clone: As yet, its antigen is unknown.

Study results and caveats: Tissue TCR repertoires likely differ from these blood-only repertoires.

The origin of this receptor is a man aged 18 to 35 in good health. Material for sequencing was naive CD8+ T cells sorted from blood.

CDR3 bases: TGTGCCAGCAGCCCACCGGGACAGACTACCTACGAGCAGTACTTC. Translation gives CASSPPGQTTYEQYF. The chain recombines TRBV6-5 with TRBJ2-7; TRBD1 matches at 7 bases. The ends lost 6 bases at V and 2 bases at J; junction bases unmatched: 10. The CDR3 contains 15 residues. The germline CDR1 and CDR2 sequences are MNHEY and SVGAGI.